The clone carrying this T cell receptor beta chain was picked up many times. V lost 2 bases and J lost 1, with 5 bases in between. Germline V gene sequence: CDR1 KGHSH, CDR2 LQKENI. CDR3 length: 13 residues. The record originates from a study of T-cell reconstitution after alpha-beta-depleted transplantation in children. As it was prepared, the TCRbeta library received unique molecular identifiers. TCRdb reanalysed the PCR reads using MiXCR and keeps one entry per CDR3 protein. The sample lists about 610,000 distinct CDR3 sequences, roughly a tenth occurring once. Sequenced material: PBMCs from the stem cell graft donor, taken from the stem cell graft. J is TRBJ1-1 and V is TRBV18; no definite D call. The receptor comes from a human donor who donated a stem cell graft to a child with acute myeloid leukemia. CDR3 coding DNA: TGTGCCAGCTCACCAGCAGGGAACACTGAAGCTTTCTTT. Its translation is CASSPAGNTEAFF.